Following are 8 T cell receptor beta chains from one sample sequenced in a study of cytomegalovirus exposure and HLA in healthy donors (dated by TCRdb to the late 2010s). Receptor amplification or capture employed the immunoSEQ multiplex PCR assay. For the multiplex PCR, a mixture combining 60 forward primers for TCR Vbeta segments and 13 reverse primers for TCR Jbeta segments was used. TCRdb stores this immuneACCESS table with in-frame sequences only. Part of the clones is absent; in the studies checked, under half of the shortfall reflects unresolved V genes, and no reason is known for the rest. In this sample the table shows 98,000 or so clones, roughly four fifths of which occur a single time. Approximately 8% of the sample goes to the ten largest clones. Sequenced material: PBMCs. Source of these receptors: a female donor in good health and CMV-seronegative.

The chain recombines TRBV27 with TRBJ2-3; 7 bases are a match to TRBD2. The germline gives CDR1 MNHEY, CDR2 SMNVEV (reference sequence). The length of the CDR3 is 14 residues. V was pared by 2 bases and J by 4 bases, with 3 bases of the junction left unmatched. CDR3 coding DNA: TGTGCCAGCAGTTTAGCGGGGGAGGCAGATACGCAGTATTTT. Encoded protein: CASSLAGEADTQYF.

The chain couples TRBV28 to TRBJ1-1; 10 bases are a match to TRBD1. Germline CDR1 is MDHEN and CDR2 is SYDVKM. The CDR3 covers 15 residues. V lost 5 bases, J lost 10 bases, and 13 bases stayed unmatched. DNA for the CDR3: TGTGCCAGCAGTCCACCGGACAGGGGGTGGGTCGGAGCTTTCTTT. Protein product: CASSPPDRGWVGAFF.

This chain uses TRBV27 with TRBJ1-6; no clear D gene. Germline CDR1 reads MNHEY; CDR2 reads SMNVEV (reference sequence). This CDR3 comprises 16 residues. Trimming shortened V by 8 bases and J by 0 bases, and 14 bases separated the two germline ends. CDR3 in DNA: TGTGCCAGCCAGCGGGAGAGGGACTCCTATAATTCACCCCTCCACTTT. Its protein is CASQRERDSYNSPLHF.

The chain combines TRBV10-3 with TRBJ2-5, with a possible D match to TRBD1 (6 bases). The better agreement between TRBJ2-7 and the DNA end casts doubt on the J call. Germline V gives CDR1 ENHRY, CDR2 SYGVKD. The CDR3 has 14 amino acids. This CDR3 is CAISEVSGVAEQYF. The CDR3 DNA reads as TGTGCCATCAGTGAGGTCTCAGGGGTGGCCGAGCAGTACTTC.

V usage is TRBV18 and J usage is TRBJ1-2; D gene uncertain. Trimming cost V 0 bases and J 5 bases, with 10 bases left between them. Germline V gene data show CDR1 as KGHSH and CDR2 as LQKENI. The CDR3 spans 14 residues. The CDR3 protein is CASSPPGRLYGYTF. DNA for the CDR3: TGTGCCAGCTCACCACCGGGCAGGCTGTATGGCTACACCTTC.

This chain uses TRBV11-2 with TRBJ2-3; no definite D call. Germline loops: CDR1 SGHAT, CDR2 FQNNGV. Trimming pared 1 base from V and 1 base from J, leaving 9 bases between. There are 15 residues in the CDR3. CDR3 coding DNA: TGTGCCAGCAGCTTAGCCCTCCGGGGCACAGATACGCAGTATTTT. It translates to CASSLALRGTDTQYF. The full variable domain, in which reference TRBV11-2 and TRBJ2-3 provide the parts outside the CDR3, is EAGVAQSPRYKIIEKRQSVAFWCNPISGHATLYWYQQILGQGPKLLIQFQNNGVVDDSQLPKDRFSAERLKGVDSTLKIQPAKLEDSAVYLCASSLALRGTDTQYFGPGTRLTVL.

This clone was detected once. CDR3 loop: CASSIQGPGTEAFF. The CDR3 DNA reads as TGTGCCAGTAGTATCCAGGGGCCTGGCACTGAAGCTTTCTTT. The chain employs TRBV19 and TRBJ1-1, with D maybe TRBD1 (6 bases). Trimming stripped 3 bases from V and 4 bases from J, with 12 bases between. CDR1 is LNHDA, CDR2 SQIVND, per germline (reference sequence). CDR3 size: 14 residues.

This clone was detected only once. This rearrangement joins TRBV7-3 to TRBJ1-1, with 9 positions matching TRBD1. The germline gives CDR1 SGHTA, CDR2 FQGTGA. The CDR3 extends over 18 amino acids. With 3 bases clipped from V and 1 base from J, the junction kept 12 bases outside the gene matches. The CDR3 region has the DNA TGTGCCAGCAGCTTGACTCCGGGACAGGGTTTGCGGAACACTGAAGCTTTCTTT. This sequence encodes CASSLTPGQGLRNTEAFF. The full variable domain, in which reference TRBV7-3 and TRBJ1-1 provide the parts outside the CDR3, is GAGVSQTPSNKVTEKGKYVELRCDPISGHTALYWYRQSLGQGPEFLIYFQGTGAADDSGLPNDRFFAVRPEGSVSTLKIQRTERGDSAVYLCASSLTPGQGLRNTEAFFGQGTRLTVV.